The clone carrying this T cell receptor beta chain occurred a few times. As yet, its antigen is unknown. This sample was taken from a study of beta chain features in type 1 diabetes. General observations from the study: In type 1 diabetes patients, VDJ junctions had fewer insertions; deletions at these junctions were more frequent.

Germline CDR1 and CDR2: SGHDN and FVKESK. CDR3 size: 15 residues. The V and J ends lost 0 bases and 4 bases respectively, with 12 bases between them. Expressed TCRB transcripts were sequenced because the isolated RNA had all been reverse transcribed beforehand. TCRdb keeps only in-frame clones here, not all; method: immunoSEQ multiplex PCR. The sample lists roughly 250,000 clones, over 8.5% occurring once. This receptor was identified in a woman in her late teens or twenties in good health. The V and J genes are TRBV14 and TRBJ1-2, with a possible D match to TRBD1 (6 bases). Material: naive CD4+ T cells from blood. CDR3 in amino acids: CASSQDTGPFYGYTF. Written as DNA, the CDR3 is TGTGCCAGCAGCCAAGATACAGGGCCTTTCTATGGCTACACCTTC.